The source of this TCR beta chain is a study of siplizumab effects on memory and regulatory T cells. Profiling relied on immunoSEQ multiplex PCR, and the TCRdb table lists in-frame clones only, not all of them. The data hold 98,000 or so clones, with nearly 95% observed a single time. This CDR3 spans 12 amino acids. Germline V gives CDR1 SEHNR, CDR2 FQNEAQ (reference sequence). The germline V and J ends were trimmed by 5 bases and 7 bases, with 11 bases remaining between them. Whole-study results and caveats: Unstimulated subset assignment was obtained for only a minor fraction of alloreactive clones.

Concerning this clone itself: Antigen unknown.

The material sequenced was Tregs sorted from blood. The clonotype comes from a human donor in good health. V gene TRBV7-9 combines with J gene TRBJ2-5; unclear D gene. This CDR3 is CASSPVGMTQYF. CDR3 coding DNA: TGTGCCAGCAGCCCGGTTGGTATGACCCAGTACTTC.